This TCR beta chain stems from a study of OX40 agonist ivuxolimab in advanced cancers. Whole-study context: Three individuals attained partial responses, comprising one hepatocellular carcinoma case and two cutaneous melanoma cases. Study results and caveats: At 0.1 to 3.0 mg/kg, clonal expansion of CD4+ and CD8+ blood T cells had occurred by week 6. CD4+ T cells averaged fewer expanded clones than CD8+ T cells.

Some clones are missing from TCRdb's copy, which holds only in-frame ones; the method was immunoSEQ multiplex PCR. The top ten clones hold 8.5% to 12% of a sample with approximately 44,000 clones, roughly 80% of them seen once. The CDR3 runs to 16 residues. V dropped 5 bases and J dropped 0; count of bases not matched to a gene: 7. The germline CDR1 and CDR2 sequences are SGHVS and FNYEAQ. As to this clone: Its cognate antigen is unknown.

This sequence originates from an adult with an advanced solid tumor such as melanoma, head and neck, liver or kidney cancer. The rearrangement uses TRBV7-6 and TRBJ2-7; the match to TRBD2 covers 10 bases. Sequencing was performed on CD4+ or CD8+ T cells sorted from blood, taken in a trial of the OX40 agonist ivuxolimab. As DNA, the CDR3 is TGTGCCAGCAGCCCCCAAGCTAGCGGGGGCTCCTACGAGCAGTACTTC. Its translation: CASSPQASGGSYEQYF.